Each of the 2 T cell receptor beta chains below was sequenced from the same sample in a study of T-cell memory formation after mild COVID-19. TCRdb used MiXCR to reprocess the 5' RACE reads, holding one entry per CDR3 protein. Here the sample spans about 12,000 distinct CDR3 sequences, about 15% being singletons. Sequencing was done on a sample of PBMCs or a T cell subset sorted from them (not recorded which). The receptors were sampled from a man in his late teens or twenties who had mild COVID-19 (a few samples of this study predate the infection). Cell type and time point are not known.

This clonotype was counted ten times or more. V and J are TRBV27 and TRBJ2-7; 9 bases align to TRBD2. The V gene end was trimmed by 7 bases and the J gene end by 6 bases; junction bases not matched to a gene: 10. This CDR3 has 14 residues. Looked up from germline, CDR1 is MNHEY and CDR2 is SMNVEV (reference sequence). DNA of the CDR3: TGTGCCAGCAAGGCGGGGGGGGGCTGGGCCGAGCAGTACGTC. Translated, it gives CASKAGGGWAEQYV.

This clonotype has a count of ten or more. The chain is built from TRBV4-3 and TRBJ2-6, with TRBD1 as a possible D gene (5 bases). Deletions cut 0 bases from V and 0 bases from J, with 21 bases between. Germline V gives CDR1 LGHNA, CDR2 YSLEER. The CDR3 runs 21 residues. CDR3 loop: CASSQEIQEYLPYSGANVLTF. The DNA of the CDR3 is TGCGCCAGCAGCCAAGAAATACAGGAGTACCTCCCTTACTCTGGGGCCAACGTCCTGACTTTC.